This TCR beta chain comes out of a study of neurological immune-mediated disorders. Libraries from sorted cells each used some 1 million CD4+ or CD8+ T cells. TCRdb ran MiXCR on the 5' RACE reads and lists one entry per CDR3 protein. In the table there are over 25,000 distinct CDR3 sequences, around 21% of which are singletons. Trimming cost V 2 bases and J 4 bases; bases outside gene matches: 6. This CDR3 region has 15 residues. CDR1 and CDR2 (germline): SGDLS, YYNGEE. This clonotype was detected many times. The sample was CD4+ T cells from blood. The TCR was taken from a man aged 50-59 years with HTLV-1-associated myelopathy (HAM/TSP). The chain employs TRBV9 and TRBJ2-1, with 7 bases matching TRBD1. The CDR3 protein is CASSVTGQMYNEQFF. Here the CDR3 DNA reads TGTGCCAGCAGCGTGACGGGACAGATGTACAATGAGCAGTTCTTC.